These 12 T cell receptor beta chains originate from one sample sequenced in a study of blood T cell repertoires in COVID-19. Clones were read by immunoSEQ multiplex PCR, and TCRdb kept only the in-frame ones, dropping some. The sample includes approximately 460,000 clones, roughly nine tenths of them seen just once. The material sequenced was peripheral blood. These receptors were taken from a man between 18 and 29 years old with COVID-19, enrolled during active disease.

The V gene is TRBV6-5, the J gene TRBJ2-2; 12 bases align to TRBD2. Germline loops: CDR1 MNHEY, CDR2 SVGAGI. The trim removed 3 bases at V and 6 bases at J, leaving 5 bases unmatched. The CDR3 has 16 amino acids. The chain's CDR3 is CASSYRGTSGPGELFF. The DNA of the CDR3 is TGTGCCAGCAGTTATAGGGGGACTAGCGGGCCCGGGGAGCTGTTTTTT.

V is TRBV9 and J is TRBJ2-5; 9 bases are shared with TRBD2. V was clipped by 4 bases and J by 4 bases; unmatched bases: 2. The CDR3 is made up of 13 amino acids. Germline-derived CDR1 and CDR2 are SGDLS and YYNGEE. The CDR3 sequence: CASSKTSGETQYF. In DNA form, the CDR3 reads TGTGCCAGCAGCAAGACTAGCGGAGAGACCCAGTACTTC.

This chain links TRBV11-2 with TRBJ1-1; D may be TRBD1 (6 bases). Between the trimmed V and J ends, which lost 3 bases and 1 base, there was a span of 18 bases. Per the germline V gene, CDR1 is SGHAT and CDR2 is FQNNGV. The CDR3 length is 17 residues. CDR3 region: CASSLIYREPTNTEAFF. Written as DNA, the CDR3 is TGTGCCAGCAGCTTGATCTACAGGGAGCCGACGAACACTGAAGCTTTCTTT.

As for this clone: Other DNA sequences in the sample encode the same CDR3. The chain employs TRBV5-1 and TRBJ2-3; 13 bases match TRBD2. V lost 4 bases and J lost 3; bases outside the gene matches: 2. This CDR3 has 15 residues. Germline CDR1 is SGHRS and CDR2 is YFSETQ. As DNA, the CDR3 is TGCGCCAGCAGCCAACTAGCGGGGGGGACAGATACGCAGTATTTT. It specifies CASSQLAGGTDTQYF.

The rearrangement uses TRBV7-2 and TRBJ1-1, with D perhaps TRBD1 (6 bases). Trimming cost V 1 base and J 0 bases, with 6 bases left between them. Germline lookup yields CDR1 SGHTA and CDR2 FQGNSA. The CDR3 extends over 14 amino acids. CDR3 in DNA: TGTGCCAGCAGCTTAGGGACAGTGAACACTGAAGCTTTCTTT. Encoded protein: CASSLGTVNTEAFF.

This chain connects TRBV29-1 to TRBJ2-3, with no clear D. This CDR3 is 11 amino acids long. Trimming left V 7 bases short and J 2 bases short, with 7 bases between. CDR1 and CDR2 from the germline V gene are SQVTM and ANQGSEA. In nucleotides, the CDR3 is TGCAGCGCGTCCAACACAGATACGCAGTATTTT. Its translation: CSASNTDTQYF.

The CDR3 DNA follows: TGTGCCAGTAAGACAGATCCTAATGAAAAACTGTTTTTT. It is translated as CASKTDPNEKLFF. The rearrangement links TRBV7-9 to TRBJ1-4, with TRBD1 as a possible D gene (5 bases). The germline V gene encodes CDR1 SEHNR and CDR2 FQNEAQ (reference sequence). Deletions cut 9 bases from V and 3 bases from J, with 11 bases between. This CDR3 comprises 13 residues.

The chain couples TRBV5-1 to TRBJ2-2; tentatively, D is TRBD2 (5 bases). Trimming pared 5 bases from V and 0 bases from J, leaving 8 bases between. The CDR3 is made up of 14 amino acids. CDR1 and CDR2 from the germline V gene are SGHRS and YFSETQ. The CDR3 protein is CASREGANTGELFF. CDR3 nucleotides: TGCGCCAGCAGAGAGGGAGCGAACACCGGGGAGCTGTTTTTT.

The chain carries TRBV19 and TRBJ1-2, with 10 bases lining up with TRBD1. The J segment lost 5 bases and the V segment lost 3 bases, leaving 6 bases of the junction unmatched. The CDR3 totals 15 residues. Germline values: CDR1 LNHDA, CDR2 SQIVND (reference sequence). The CDR3 DNA is TGTGCCAGTAGTATTGGCCCGGACAGGGGGTATGGCTACACCTTC. This translates into CASSIGPDRGYGYTF.

This sequence joins TRBV5-6 and TRBJ1-1; D possibly corresponds to TRBD1 (6 bases). V was shortened by 5 bases and J by 5 bases, with 25 bases between the two germline ends. The CDR3 extends over 17 amino acids. CDR1 and CDR2 from the germline V gene are SGHDT and YYEEEE. CDR3 sequence (DNA): TGTGCCAGCAGGCTGTTTGGGGGGGCCGGTCGGGGAACTGAAGCTTTCTTT. Amino acids: CASRLFGGAGRGTEAFF. The complete variable domain, with remaining parts taken from reference TRBV5-6 and TRBJ1-1, reads DAGVTQSPTHLIKTRGQQVTLRCSPKSGHDTVSWYQQALGQGPQFIFQYYEEEERQRGNFPDRFSGHQFPNYSSELNVNALLLGDSALYLCASRLFGGAGRGTEAFFGQGTRLTVV.

This clone was seen only once. The chain joins TRBV28 to TRBJ2-6; no definite D call. V was shortened by 7 bases and J by 3 bases, with 10 bases between the two germline ends. Germline V gives CDR1 MDHEN, CDR2 SYDVKM. The CDR3 length is 14 residues. The DNA of the CDR3 is TGTGCCAGCACTCCTAGAGATGGGGCCAACGTCCTGACTTTC. This sequence encodes CASTPRDGANVLTF.

The chain combines TRBV2 with TRBJ2-7; the match to TRBD1 covers 8 bases. Germline CDR1 is SNHLY and CDR2 is FYNNEI. The CDR3 extends over 15 amino acids. With V trimmed by 1 base and J by 2 bases, 4 bases remained unmatched. This chain's CDR3 is CASSEEAGGTYEQYF. CDR3 in DNA: TGTGCCAGCAGTGAAGAGGCAGGGGGCACCTACGAGCAGTACTTC.